This TCR beta chain emerged from a study of blood T cells in healthy people across ages. Using a J-beta primer mix together with a sample-barcoded 5' primer, a second PCR was run for roughly 6 to 11 cycles. Tags on each cDNA molecule came from a template-switch adaptor with 12 random nucleotides. Every individual sample yielded 2.5 million or more paired-end reads (each containing CDR3). TCRdb reprocessed the 5' RACE reads with MiXCR, giving one entry per CDR3 protein. The sample records around 1,800,000 distinct CDR3 sequences, roughly two fifths being singletons. Extracted total RNA amounted to at least 5.5 micrograms for each sample. The sample holds one count of this clonotype. Its antigen is still unknown. CDR1 and CDR2 from the germline V gene are SGHAT and FQNNGV. This CDR3 contains 13 residues. V lost 10 bases, J lost 4 bases, and 16 bases lay in between. Study conclusions and caveats: TCR beta diversity was tightly associated with the proportion of naive T cells.

The sequenced sample consisted of blood. The chain carries TRBV11-2 and TRBJ1-2; D is undetermined. The TCR comes from a human donor in good health. The CDR3 nucleotides are TGTGCCAATAGTAAGGAGGCAGGCTATGGCTACACCTTC. Encoded protein: CANSKEAGYGYTF.